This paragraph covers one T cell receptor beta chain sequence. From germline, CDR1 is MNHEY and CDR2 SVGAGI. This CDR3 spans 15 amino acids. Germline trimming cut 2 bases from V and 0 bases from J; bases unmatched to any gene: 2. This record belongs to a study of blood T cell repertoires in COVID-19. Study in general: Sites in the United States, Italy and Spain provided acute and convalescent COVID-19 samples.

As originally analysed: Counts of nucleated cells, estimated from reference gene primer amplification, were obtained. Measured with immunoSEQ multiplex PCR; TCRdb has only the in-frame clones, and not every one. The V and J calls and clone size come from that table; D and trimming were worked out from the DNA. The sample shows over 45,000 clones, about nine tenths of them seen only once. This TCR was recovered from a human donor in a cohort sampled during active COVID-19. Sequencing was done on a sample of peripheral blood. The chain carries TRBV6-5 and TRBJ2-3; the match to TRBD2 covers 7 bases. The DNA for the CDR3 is TGTGCCAGCAGTTACGGGACTACTAGCACAGATACGCAGTATTTT. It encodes CASSYGTTSTDTQYF.